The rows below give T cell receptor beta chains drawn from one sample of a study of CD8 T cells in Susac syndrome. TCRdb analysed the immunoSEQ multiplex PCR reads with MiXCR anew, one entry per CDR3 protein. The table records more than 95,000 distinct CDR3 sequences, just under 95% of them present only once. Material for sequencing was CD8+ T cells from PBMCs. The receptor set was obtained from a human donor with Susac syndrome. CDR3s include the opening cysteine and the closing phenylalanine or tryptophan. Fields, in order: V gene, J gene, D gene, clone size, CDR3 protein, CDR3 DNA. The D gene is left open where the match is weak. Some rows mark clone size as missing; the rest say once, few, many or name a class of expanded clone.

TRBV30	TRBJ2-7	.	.	CAWSVDDSYSYEQYF	TGTGCCTGGTCGGTTGATGACAGCTACTCCTACGAGCAGTACTTC
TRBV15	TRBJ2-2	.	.	CATSRDRHEFTGELFF	TGTGCCACCAGCAGAGATCGTCACGAGTTCACCGGGGAGCTGTTTTTT
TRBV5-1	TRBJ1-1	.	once	CASSLARGMNTEAFF	TGCGCCAGCAGCTTGGCGCGCGGGATGAACACTGAAGCTTTCTTT
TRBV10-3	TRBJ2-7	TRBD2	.	CAISPGLADEQYF	TGTGCCATCAGTCCGGGACTAGCGGACGAGCAGTACTTC
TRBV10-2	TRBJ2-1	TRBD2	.	CASTSGSGNEQFF	TGCGCCAGCACTAGCGGGAGTGGCAATGAGCAGTTCTTC
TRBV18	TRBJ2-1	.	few	CASSPTYNEQFF	TGTGCCAGCTCACCTACTTACAATGAGCAGTTCTTC
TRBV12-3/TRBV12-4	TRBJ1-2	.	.	CASSMTSRGYTF	TGTGCCAGCAGTATGACGTCCCGAGGCTACACCTTC
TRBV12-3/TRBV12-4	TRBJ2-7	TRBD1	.	CASSISGTGTGEQYF	TGTGCCAGCAGTATATCCGGGACAGGTACTGGCGAGCAGTACTTC
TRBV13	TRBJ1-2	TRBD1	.	CASSLGTTGDKGGYTF	TGTGCCAGCAGCTTAGGCACAACAGGGGATAAGGGTGGCTACACCTTC
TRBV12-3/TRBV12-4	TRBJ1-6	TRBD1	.	CASSPNGQGRYGSPLHF	TGTGCCAGCAGCCCAAATGGACAGGGTCGCTATGGCTCACCCCTCCACTTT
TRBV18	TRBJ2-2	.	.	CASSGTQTDTGRWNTGELFF	TGTGCCAGCTCAGGAACCCAGACCGACACAGGGAGGTGGAACACCGGGGAGCTGTTTTTT
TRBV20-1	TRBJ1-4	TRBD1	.	CSAREDRGEGEKLFF	TGCAGTGCTAGAGAAGACAGGGGTGAGGGTGAAAAACTGTTTTTT
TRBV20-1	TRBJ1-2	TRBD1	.	CSARDLANRGTLGYGYTF	TGCAGTGCTAGAGATCTTGCTAACAGGGGCACCTTGGGCTATGGCTACACCTTC
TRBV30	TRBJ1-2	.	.	CAWSVEDLYGYTF	TGTGCCTGGAGTGTAGAGGACCTGTATGGCTACACCTTC
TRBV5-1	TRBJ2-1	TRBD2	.	CASSGGDSGNEQFF	TGCGCCAGCAGCGGGGGGGACTCCGGCAATGAGCAGTTCTTC
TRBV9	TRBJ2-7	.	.	CASSVGAGAYEQYF	TGTGCCAGCAGTGTTGGGGCAGGGGCCTACGAGCAGTACTTC
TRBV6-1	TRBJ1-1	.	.	CASTYDRMNTEAFF	TGTGCCAGCACCTATGACAGGATGAACACTGAAGCTTTCTTT
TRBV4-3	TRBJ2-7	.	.	CASSQAYRGGYEQYF	TGCGCCAGCAGCCAAGCCTACAGGGGGGGGTACGAGCAGTACTTC
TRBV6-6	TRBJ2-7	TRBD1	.	CASSGDRGGSHEQYF	TGTGCCAGCAGCGGGGACAGGGGGGGATCCCACGAGCAGTACTTC
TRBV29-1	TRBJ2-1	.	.	CSVVLVSYNEQFF	TGCAGCGTTGTGCTAGTATCCTACAATGAGCAGTTCTTC
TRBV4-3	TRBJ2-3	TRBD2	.	CASSQGFLREGTADTQYF	TGCGCCAGCAGCCAAGGGTTTTTGCGGGAGGGAACGGCAGATACGCAGTATTTT
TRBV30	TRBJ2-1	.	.	CAWSAGGWEQFF	TGTGCCTGGAGTGCCGGGGGCTGGGAGCAGTTCTTC
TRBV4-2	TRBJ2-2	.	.	CASSQEDREYTGELFF	TGTGCCAGCAGCCAAGAGGACAGAGAATACACCGGGGAGCTGTTTTTT
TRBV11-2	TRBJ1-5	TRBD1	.	CASSGGTGPQPQHF	TGTGCCAGCAGCGGGGGGACAGGGCCTCAGCCCCAGCATTTT
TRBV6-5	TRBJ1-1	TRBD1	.	CASSYDRGGTEAFF	TGTGCCAGCAGTTACGACAGGGGAGGGACTGAAGCTTTCTTT
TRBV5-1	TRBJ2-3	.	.	CASSCRTVHSTDTQYF	TGCGCCAGCAGCTGTAGGACAGTTCATAGCACAGATACGCAGTATTTT
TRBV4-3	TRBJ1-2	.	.	CASSQSKGRHGYTF	TGCGCCAGCAGCCAATCTAAAGGACGCCACGGCTACACCTTC
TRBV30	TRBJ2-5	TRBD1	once	CAWSTSTGGTQYF	TGTGCCTGGAGTACATCGACAGGGGGGACCCAGTACTTC
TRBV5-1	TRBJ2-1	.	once	CASSPEGSYNEQFF	TGCGCCAGCAGCCCGGAGGGCTCCTACAATGAGCAGTTCTTC
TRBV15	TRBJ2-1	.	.	CATSRAKGGPYNEQFF	TGTGCCACCAGCAGAGCGAAGGGGGGACCCTACAATGAGCAGTTCTTC
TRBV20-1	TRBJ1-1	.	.	CSARWRVRAFF	TGCAGTGCTAGGTGGAGGGTGAGGGCTTTCTTT
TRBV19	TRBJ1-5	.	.	CASWEELSNQPQHF	TGTGCCAGTTGGGAGGAGTTGTCAAATCAGCCCCAGCATTTT
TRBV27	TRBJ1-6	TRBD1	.	CASSNGQGRSPLHF	TGTGCCAGCAGTAACGGACAGGGAAGATCACCCCTCCACTTT
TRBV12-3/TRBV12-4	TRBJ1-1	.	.	CASSLVVEVNTEAFF	TGTGCCAGCAGTTTAGTCGTAGAGGTGAACACTGAAGCTTTCTTT
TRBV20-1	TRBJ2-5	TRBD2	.	CSVPDAGGQETQYF	TGCAGTGTCCCAGACGCGGGGGGCCAAGAGACCCAGTACTTC
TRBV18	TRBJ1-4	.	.	CASSPNPAGVDEKLFF	TGTGCCAGCTCACCAAACCCTGCAGGGGTGGATGAAAAACTGTTTTTT
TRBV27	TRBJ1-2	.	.	CASSFRGEGYGYTF	TGTGCCAGCAGTTTTCGGGGGGAAGGCTATGGCTACACCTTC
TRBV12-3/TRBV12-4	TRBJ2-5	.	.	CASSPSGPGETQYF	TGTGCCAGCAGTCCCTCGGGCCCGGGGGAGACCCAGTACTTC
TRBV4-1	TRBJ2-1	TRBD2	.	CASSQDHGGEQFF	TGCGCCAGCAGCCAAGATCACGGGGGGGAGCAGTTCTTC
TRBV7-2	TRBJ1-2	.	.	CASSYTGFLNYGYTF	TGTGCCAGCAGCTACACAGGATTCCTTAACTATGGCTACACCTTC
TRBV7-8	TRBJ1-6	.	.	CASSLTGSDNSPLHF	TGTGCCAGCAGCTTAACAGGGTCCGATAATTCACCCCTCCACTTT
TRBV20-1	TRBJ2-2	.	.	CSARGLADSGELFF	TGCAGTGCTAGAGGGCTAGCTGATTCCGGGGAGCTGTTTTTT
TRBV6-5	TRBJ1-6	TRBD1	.	CASSPPRTGGSPLHF	TGTGCCAGCAGTCCCCCTCGGACAGGGGGTTCACCCCTCCACTTT
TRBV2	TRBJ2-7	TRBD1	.	CASTTTGTGVSYEQYF	TGTGCCAGCACGACAACCGGGACAGGAGTCTCCTACGAGCAGTACTTC
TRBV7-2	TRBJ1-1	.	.	CASSLEGYPTEAFF	TGTGCCAGCAGCTTAGAAGGGTACCCCACTGAAGCTTTCTTT
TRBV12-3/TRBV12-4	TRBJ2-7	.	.	CASSRGGLDEQYF	TGTGCCAGCAGCCGAGGGGGGTTAGACGAGCAGTACTTC